Sequencing of this T cell receptor (beta chain) was carried out in a study of naive and memory T cell subsets. General study findings and limits: A few larger clonotypes appeared in naive repertoires, especially CD8, possibly memory cells re-expressing CD45RA. Clonotypes here are unpaired alpha or beta chain sequences.

After CD4 positive bead selection, the CD4-negative fraction gave CD8 T cells. The beta constant-region primer was an equimolar mix of two oligonucleotides covering TRBC1 and TRBC2. Four rounds of PCR amplified the ligated cDNA using nested alpha and beta constant-region primers plus SP2. TCRdb ran MiXCR on the UMI-ligation and nested PCR reads and lists one entry per CDR3 protein. The sample holds 140,000 to 150,000 distinct CDR3 sequences, roughly 22% seen once. This clonotype turned up a few times. Its target is not known. Germline CDR1 and CDR2: MNHNS and SASEGT. Trimming removed 2 bases at V and 4 bases at J, with 11 bases between. This CDR3 region has 15 residues.

The clonotype was recovered from a human donor in good health. The sample consisted of naive CD4+ T cells from blood. The chain has TRBV6-1 and TRBJ2-2; D is tentatively TRBD1 or TRBD2 (6 bases each). The CDR3 coding sequence is TGTGCCAGCAGTGAACAGGGGACTCTCACCGGGGAGCTGTTTTTT. It translates to CASSEQGTLTGELFF.